This T cell receptor (beta chain) was sequenced for a study of Graves' ophthalmopathy and Graves' hyperthyroidism. About the research overall: Peripheral blood was gathered at the point of initial diagnosis, before any treatment started. General observations from the study: Cross-validated, the 13-signature model showed 87.88%/81.08% sensitivity/specificity, and 80%/75% in the test set.

This CDR3 has 15 residues. V dropped 3 bases and J dropped 3 bases, with 17 bases sitting between them. CDR1 and CDR2 from the germline V gene are DFQATT and SNEGSKA (reference sequence). As for this clonotype: Its antigen remains unknown.

Clinicians diagnosed using symptoms, serum thyroxine, TRAb, thyroid ultrasound and orbital computed tomography. Amplifying from RNA transcripts, the study obtained TCR beta CDR3 regions. Second-round multiplex PCR came after first-round RT-PCR with HTBI primers. TCRdb passed the multiplex PCR reads through MiXCR, listing each CDR3 protein once. Altogether roughly 170,000 distinct CDR3 sequences are present, 39% being singletons, with the ten largest covering 8% to 10%. The chain couples TRBV20-1 to TRBJ2-5, with a weak D call TRBD1 (7 bases). The receptor was derived from a man younger than 45 with Graves' ophthalmopathy. The sequencing sample was made of peripheral blood. DNA for the CDR3: TGCAGTGCTAGCTTCTGGCGGGACAGTGAAGAGACCCAGTACTTC. Protein: CSASFWRDSEETQYF.